This T cell receptor beta chain was profiled in a study of cytomegalovirus exposure and HLA in healthy donors. The CDR3 contains 14 residues. The V gene end was trimmed by 3 bases and the J gene end by 2 bases; junction bases not matched to a gene: 1. Per the germline V gene, CDR1 is SGHRS and CDR2 is YFSETQ. PCR was performed using 60 Vbeta and 13 Jbeta primers. Sequencing was performed with immunoSEQ multiplex PCR; in TCRdb, only in-frame clones are kept and a portion is missing. The table for this sample gives about 170,000 clones. A word on this clone: Its antigen is as yet unknown.

General study points: An analysis done earlier found most TCR beta V segments productive about 87% or about 30% of the time.

This TCR was sampled from a woman in her late teens or twenties in good health and CMV-seropositive. The rearrangement links TRBV5-1 to TRBJ1-1; TRBD1 aligns across 10 bases. The specimen was PBMCs. CDR3 DNA: TGCGCCAGCAGCTGGGACAGGGGAAACACTGAAGCTTTCTTT. As protein: CASSWDRGNTEAFF.